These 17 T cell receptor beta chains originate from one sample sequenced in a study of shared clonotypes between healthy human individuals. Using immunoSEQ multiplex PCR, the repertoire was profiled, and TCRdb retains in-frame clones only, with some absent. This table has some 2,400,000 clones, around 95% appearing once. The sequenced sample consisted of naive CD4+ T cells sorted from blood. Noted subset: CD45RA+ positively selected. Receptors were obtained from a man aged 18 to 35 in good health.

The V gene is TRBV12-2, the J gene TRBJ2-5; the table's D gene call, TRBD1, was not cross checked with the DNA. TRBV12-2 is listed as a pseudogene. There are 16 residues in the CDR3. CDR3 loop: CASRLEDRETQETQYF. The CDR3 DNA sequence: TGTGCAAGTCGCTTAGAGGACAGGGAGACTCAAGAGACCCAGTACTTC.

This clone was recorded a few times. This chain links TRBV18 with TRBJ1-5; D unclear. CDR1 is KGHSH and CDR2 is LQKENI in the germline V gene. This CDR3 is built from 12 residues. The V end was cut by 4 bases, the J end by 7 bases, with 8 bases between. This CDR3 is CASSRDRQPQHF. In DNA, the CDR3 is TGTGCCAGCTCACGGGATAGACAGCCCCAGCATTTT.

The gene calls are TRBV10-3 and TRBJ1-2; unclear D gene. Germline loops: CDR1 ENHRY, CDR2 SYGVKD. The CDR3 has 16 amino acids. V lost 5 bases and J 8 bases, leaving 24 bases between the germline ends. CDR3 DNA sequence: TGTGCCATCAGTTCGCCATCGGCACAGATATACAACGGCTACACCTTC. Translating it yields CAISSPSAQIYNGYTF.

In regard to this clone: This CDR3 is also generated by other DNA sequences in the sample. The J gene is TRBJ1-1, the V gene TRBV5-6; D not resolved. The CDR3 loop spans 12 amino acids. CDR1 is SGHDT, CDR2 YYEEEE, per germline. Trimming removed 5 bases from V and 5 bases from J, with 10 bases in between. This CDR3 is CASSPLGTEAFF. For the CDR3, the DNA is TGTGCCAGCAGTCCGTTGGGGACTGAAGCTTTCTTT.

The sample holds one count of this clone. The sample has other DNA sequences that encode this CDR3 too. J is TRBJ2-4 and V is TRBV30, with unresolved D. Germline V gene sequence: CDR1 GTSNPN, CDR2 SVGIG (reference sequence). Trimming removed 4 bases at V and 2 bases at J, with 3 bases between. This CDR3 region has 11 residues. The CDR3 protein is CAWISKNIQYF. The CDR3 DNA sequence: TGTGCCTGGATCTCCAAAAACATTCAGTACTTC.

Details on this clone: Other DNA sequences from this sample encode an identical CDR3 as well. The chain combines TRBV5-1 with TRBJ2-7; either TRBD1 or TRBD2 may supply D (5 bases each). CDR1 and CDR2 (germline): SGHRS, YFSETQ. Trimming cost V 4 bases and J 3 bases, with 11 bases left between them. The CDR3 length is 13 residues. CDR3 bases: TGCGCCAGCAGCCGCGCAGGGAGCTACGAGCAGTACTTC. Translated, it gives CASSRAGSYEQYF.

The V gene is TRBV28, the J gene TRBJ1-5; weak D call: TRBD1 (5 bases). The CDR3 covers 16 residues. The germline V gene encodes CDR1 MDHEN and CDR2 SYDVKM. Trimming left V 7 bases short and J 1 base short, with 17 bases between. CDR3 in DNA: TGTGCCAGCACAACTGGGGGAGGGCGAAGCAATCAGCCCCAGCATTTT. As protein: CASTTGGGRSNQPQHF.

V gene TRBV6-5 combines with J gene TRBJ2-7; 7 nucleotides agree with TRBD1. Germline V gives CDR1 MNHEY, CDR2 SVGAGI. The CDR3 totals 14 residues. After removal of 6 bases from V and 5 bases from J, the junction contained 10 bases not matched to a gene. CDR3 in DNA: TGTGCCAGCAGCCCTGGACAGGCCCCCCACGAGCAGTACTTC. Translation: CASSPGQAPHEQYF.

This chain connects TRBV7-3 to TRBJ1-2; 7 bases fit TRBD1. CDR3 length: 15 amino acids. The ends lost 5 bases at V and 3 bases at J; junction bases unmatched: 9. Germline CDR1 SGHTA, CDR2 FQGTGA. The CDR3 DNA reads TGTGCCAGCAGCCCCAGACAGGGCCTGGACTATGGCTACACCTTC. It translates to CASSPRQGLDYGYTF.

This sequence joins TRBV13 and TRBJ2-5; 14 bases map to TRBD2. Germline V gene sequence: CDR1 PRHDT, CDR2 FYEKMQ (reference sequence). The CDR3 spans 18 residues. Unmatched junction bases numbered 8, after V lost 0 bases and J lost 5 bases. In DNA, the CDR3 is TGTGCCAGCAGCTTAGGCCGAAGACTAGCGGGGGGGCAGGAGACCCAGTACTTC. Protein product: CASSLGRRLAGGQETQYF.

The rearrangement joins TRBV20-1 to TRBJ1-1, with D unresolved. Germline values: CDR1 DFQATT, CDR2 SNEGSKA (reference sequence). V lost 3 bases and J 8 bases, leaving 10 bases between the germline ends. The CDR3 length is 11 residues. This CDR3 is CSASLETEAFF. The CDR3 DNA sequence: TGCAGTGCTAGTCTGGAAACGGAAGCTTTCTTT.

The DNA of the CDR3 is TGTGCCACCAGCGCAAGACTAGCGGGGGGGCCCTACGAGCAGTACTTC. This codes for CATSARLAGGPYEQYF. The genes are TRBV15 and TRBJ2-7; TRBD2 aligns across 14 bases. Trimming removed 5 bases from V and 2 bases from J; junction bases left unmatched: 5. CDR1 is LNHNV, CDR2 YYDKDF, per germline (reference sequence). This CDR3 contains 16 residues.

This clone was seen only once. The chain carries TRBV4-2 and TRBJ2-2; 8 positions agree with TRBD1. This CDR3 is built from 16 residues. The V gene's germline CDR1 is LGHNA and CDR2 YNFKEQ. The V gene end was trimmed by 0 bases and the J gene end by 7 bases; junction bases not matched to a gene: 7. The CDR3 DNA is TGTGCCAGCAGCCAAGATGCGGACAGGGTGGACGGGGAGCTGTTTTTT. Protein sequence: CASSQDADRVDGELFF.

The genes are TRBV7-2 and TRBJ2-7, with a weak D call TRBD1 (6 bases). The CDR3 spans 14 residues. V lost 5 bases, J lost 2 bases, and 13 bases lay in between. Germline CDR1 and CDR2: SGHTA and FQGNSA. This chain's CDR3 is CASSRVTGTYEQYF. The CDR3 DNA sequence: TGTGCCAGCAGCCGGGTCACAGGGACCTACGAGCAGTACTTC.

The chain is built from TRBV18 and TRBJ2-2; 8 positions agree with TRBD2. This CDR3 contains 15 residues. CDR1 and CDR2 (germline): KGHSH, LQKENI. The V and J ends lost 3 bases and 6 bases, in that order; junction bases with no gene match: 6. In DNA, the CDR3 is TGTGCCAGCTCACCGGAAGCGGGAGTCGCCGGGGAGCTGTTTTTT. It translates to CASSPEAGVAGELFF.

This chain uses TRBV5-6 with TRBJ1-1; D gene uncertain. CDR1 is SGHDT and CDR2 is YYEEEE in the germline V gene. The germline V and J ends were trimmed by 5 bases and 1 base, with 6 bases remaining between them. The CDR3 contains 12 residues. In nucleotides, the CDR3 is TGTGCCAGCAGAGTCGGGAACACTGAAGCTTTCTTT. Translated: CASRVGNTEAFF. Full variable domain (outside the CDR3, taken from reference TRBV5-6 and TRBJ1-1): DAGVTQSPTHLIKTRGQQVTLRCSPKSGHDTVSWYQQALGQGPQFIFQYYEEEERQRGNFPDRFSGHQFPNYSSELNVNALLLGDSALYLCASRVGNTEAFFGQGTRLTVV.

CDR3 bases: TGTGCCATCAGTGAGGGGACCGTGGGTAGCGGGAGTAACACCGGGGAGCTGTTTTTT. Translation gives CAISEGTVGSGSNTGELFF. The J gene is TRBJ2-2, the V gene TRBV10-3, with 9 nucleotides matching TRBD2. Germline V CDR1 and CDR2: ENHRY, SYGVKD. CDR3 length: 19 amino acids. The J segment lost 2 bases and the V segment lost 2 bases, leaving 12 bases of the junction unmatched.